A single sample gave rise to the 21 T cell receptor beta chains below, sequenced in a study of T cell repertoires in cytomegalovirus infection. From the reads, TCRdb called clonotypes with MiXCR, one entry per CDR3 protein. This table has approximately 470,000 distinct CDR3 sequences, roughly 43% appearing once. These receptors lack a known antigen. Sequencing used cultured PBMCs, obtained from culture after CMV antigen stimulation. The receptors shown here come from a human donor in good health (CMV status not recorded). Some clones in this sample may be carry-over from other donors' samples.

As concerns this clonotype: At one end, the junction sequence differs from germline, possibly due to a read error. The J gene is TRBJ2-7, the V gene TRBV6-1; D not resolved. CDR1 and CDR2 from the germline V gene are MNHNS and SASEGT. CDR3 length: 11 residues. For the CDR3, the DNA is TGTGCCGGCAGTGAAAACTACGAGCAGTACTTC. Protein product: CAGSENYEQYF.

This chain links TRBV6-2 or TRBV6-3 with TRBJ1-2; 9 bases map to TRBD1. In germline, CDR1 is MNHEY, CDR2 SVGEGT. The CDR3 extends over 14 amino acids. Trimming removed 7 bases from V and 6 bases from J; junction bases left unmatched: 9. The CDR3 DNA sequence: TGTGCCAGCACCTCACGAAGGGACAGGGATGGCTACACCTTC. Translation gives CASTSRRDRDGYTF.

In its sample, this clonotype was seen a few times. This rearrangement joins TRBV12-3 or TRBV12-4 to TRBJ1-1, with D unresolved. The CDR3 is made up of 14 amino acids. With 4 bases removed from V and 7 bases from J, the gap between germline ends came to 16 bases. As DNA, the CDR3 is TGTGCCAGCAGTTGGGGTGGGTCCAGCGGTGAAGCTTTCTTT. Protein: CASSWGGSSGEAFF.

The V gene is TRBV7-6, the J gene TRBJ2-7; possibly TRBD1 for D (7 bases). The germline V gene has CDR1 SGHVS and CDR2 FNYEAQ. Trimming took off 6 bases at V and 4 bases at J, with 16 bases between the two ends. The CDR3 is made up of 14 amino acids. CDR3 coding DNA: TGTGCCAGCAGAAGGGCGGAGGGGGCTTACGAGCAGTACTTC. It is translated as CASRRAEGAYEQYF.

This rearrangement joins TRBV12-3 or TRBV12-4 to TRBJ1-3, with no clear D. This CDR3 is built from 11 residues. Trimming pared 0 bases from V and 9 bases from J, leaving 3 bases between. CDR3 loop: CASSLAGTIYF. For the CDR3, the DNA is TGTGCCAGCAGTTTAGCGGGCACCATATATTTT.

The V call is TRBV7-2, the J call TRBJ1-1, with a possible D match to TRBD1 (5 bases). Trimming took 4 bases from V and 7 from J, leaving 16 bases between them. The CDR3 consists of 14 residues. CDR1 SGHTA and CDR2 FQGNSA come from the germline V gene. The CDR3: CASSSGPDGLEAFF. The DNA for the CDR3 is TGTGCCAGCAGCTCGGGACCCGACGGCCTTGAAGCTTTCTTT.

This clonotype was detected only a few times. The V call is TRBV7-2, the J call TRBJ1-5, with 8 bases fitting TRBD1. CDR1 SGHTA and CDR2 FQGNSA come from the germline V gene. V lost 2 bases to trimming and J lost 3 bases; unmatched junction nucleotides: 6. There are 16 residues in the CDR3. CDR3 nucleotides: TGTGCCAGCAGCTTAACACAGGGGGGGGACAATCAGCCCCAGCATTTT. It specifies CASSLTQGGDNQPQHF. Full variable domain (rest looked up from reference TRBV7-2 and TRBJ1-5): GAGVSQSPSNKVTEKGKDVELRCDPISGHTALYWYRQSLGQGLEFLIYFQGNSAPDKSGLPSDRFSAERTGGSVSTLTIQRTQQEDSAVYLCASSLTQGGDNQPQHFGDGTRLSIL.

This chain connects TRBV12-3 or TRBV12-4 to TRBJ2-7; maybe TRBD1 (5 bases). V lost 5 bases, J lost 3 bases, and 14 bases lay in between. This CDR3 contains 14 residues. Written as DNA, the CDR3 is TGTGCCAGCAGTCTCAACGCAGGGCGCTACGAGCAGTACTTC. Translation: CASSLNAGRYEQYF.

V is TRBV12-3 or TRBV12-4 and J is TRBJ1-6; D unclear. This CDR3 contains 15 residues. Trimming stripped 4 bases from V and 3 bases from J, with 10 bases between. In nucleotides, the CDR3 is TGTGCCAGCAGTTCGCAGGCTATCTATAATTCACCCCTCCACTTT. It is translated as CASSSQAIYNSPLHF.

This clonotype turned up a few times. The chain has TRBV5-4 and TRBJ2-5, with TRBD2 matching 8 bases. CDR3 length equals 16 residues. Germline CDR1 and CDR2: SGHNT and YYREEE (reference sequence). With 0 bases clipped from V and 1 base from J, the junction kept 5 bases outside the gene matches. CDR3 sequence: CASSLGAAGVQETQYF. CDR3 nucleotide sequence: TGTGCCAGCAGCTTGGGGGCAGCGGGGGTCCAAGAGACCCAGTACTTC. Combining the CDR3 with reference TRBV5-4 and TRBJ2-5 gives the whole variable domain ETGVTQSPTHLIKTRGQQVTLRCSSQSGHNTVSWYQQALGQGPQFIFQYYREEENGRGNFPPRFSGLQFPNYSSELNVNALELDDSALYLCASSLGAAGVQETQYFGPGTRLLVL.

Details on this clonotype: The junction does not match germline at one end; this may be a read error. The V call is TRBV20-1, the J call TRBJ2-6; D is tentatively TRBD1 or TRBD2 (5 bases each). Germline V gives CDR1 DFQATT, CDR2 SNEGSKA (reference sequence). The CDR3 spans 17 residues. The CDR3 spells CSARDTPPGSGANVLAF. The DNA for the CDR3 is TGCAGTGCTAGAGATACCCCCCCCGGGTCCGGGGCCAACGTCCTGGCTTTC.

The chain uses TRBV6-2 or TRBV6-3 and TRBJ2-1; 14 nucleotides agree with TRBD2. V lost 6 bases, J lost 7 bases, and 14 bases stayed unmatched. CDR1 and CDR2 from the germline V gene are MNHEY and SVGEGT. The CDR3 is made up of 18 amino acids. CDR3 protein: CASSLGLVWTSGRNEQFF. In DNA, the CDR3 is TGTGCCAGCAGCTTGGGACTTGTCTGGACTAGCGGGAGGAATGAGCAGTTCTTC.

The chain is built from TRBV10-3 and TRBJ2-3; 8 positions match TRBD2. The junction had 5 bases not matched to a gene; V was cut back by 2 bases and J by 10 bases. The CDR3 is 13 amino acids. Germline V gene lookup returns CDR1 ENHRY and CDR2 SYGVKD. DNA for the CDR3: TGTGCCATCAGTGAGGACAGCGGGGGTGCGCAGTATTTT. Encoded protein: CAISEDSGGAQYF.

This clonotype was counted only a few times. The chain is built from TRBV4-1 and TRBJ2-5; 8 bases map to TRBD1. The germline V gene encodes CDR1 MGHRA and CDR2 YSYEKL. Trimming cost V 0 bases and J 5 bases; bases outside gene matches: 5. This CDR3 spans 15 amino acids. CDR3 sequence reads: CASSQDGQGQETQYF. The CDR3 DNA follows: TGCGCCAGCAGCCAAGACGGACAGGGCCAGGAGACCCAGTACTTC.

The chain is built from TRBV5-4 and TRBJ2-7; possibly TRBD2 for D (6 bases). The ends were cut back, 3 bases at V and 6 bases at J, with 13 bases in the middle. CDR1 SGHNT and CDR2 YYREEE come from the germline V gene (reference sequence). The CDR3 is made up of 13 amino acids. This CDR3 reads CASSSMGLLEQYF. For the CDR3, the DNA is TGTGCCAGCAGCTCCATGGGACTCCTCGAGCAGTACTTC. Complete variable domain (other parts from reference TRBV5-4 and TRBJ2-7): ETGVTQSPTHLIKTRGQQVTLRCSSQSGHNTVSWYQQALGQGPQFIFQYYREEENGRGNFPPRFSGLQFPNYSSELNVNALELDDSALYLCASSSMGLLEQYFGPGTRLTVT.

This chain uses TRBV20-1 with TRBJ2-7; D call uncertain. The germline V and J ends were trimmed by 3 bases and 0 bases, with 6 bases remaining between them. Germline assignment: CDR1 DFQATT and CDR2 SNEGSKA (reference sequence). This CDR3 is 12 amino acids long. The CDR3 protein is CSASAVSYEQYF. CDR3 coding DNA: TGCAGTGCTAGTGCAGTCTCCTACGAGCAGTACTTC.

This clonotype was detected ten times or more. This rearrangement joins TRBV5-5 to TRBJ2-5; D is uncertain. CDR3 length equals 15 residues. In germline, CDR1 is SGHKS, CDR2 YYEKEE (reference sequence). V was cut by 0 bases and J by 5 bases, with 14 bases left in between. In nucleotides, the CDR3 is TGTGCCAGCAGCTTGGACCCCATCCAAAGGGAGACCCAGTACTTC. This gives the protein CASSLDPIQRETQYF.

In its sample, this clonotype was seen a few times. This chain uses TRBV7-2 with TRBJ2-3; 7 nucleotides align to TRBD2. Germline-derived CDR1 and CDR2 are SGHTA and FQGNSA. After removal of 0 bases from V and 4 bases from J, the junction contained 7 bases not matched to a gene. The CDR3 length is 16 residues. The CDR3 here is CASSLAGREYPDTQYF. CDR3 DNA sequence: TGTGCCAGCAGCTTAGCGGGGAGGGAGTACCCAGATACGCAGTATTTT.

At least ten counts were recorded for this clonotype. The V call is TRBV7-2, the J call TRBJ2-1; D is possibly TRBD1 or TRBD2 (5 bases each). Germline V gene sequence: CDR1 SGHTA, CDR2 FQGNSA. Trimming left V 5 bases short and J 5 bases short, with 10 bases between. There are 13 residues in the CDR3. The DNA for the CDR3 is TGTGCCAGCAGCCCGGGGCCGAACAATGAGCAGTTCTTC. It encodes CASSPGPNNEQFF.

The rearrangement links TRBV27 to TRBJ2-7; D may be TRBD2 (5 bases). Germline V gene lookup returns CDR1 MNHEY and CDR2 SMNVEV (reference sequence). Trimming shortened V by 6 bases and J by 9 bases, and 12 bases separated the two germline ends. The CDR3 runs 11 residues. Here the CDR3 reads CASRQAGGQYF. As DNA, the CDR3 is TGTGCCAGCAGGCAGGCCGGAGGGCAGTACTTC.

DNA of the CDR3: TGTGCCAGCAGCAGGGAGACAGGGACCTCCTACGAGCAGTACTTC. It translates to CASSRETGTSYEQYF. The V gene is TRBV5-4, the J gene TRBJ2-7; 7 nucleotides agree with TRBD1. This CDR3 spans 15 amino acids. The V and J ends lost 4 bases and 0 bases, in that order; junction bases with no gene match: 7. The V gene's germline CDR1 is SGHNT and CDR2 YYREEE (reference sequence).